A selection of T cell receptor beta chains follows, all from one sample in a study of blood T cell repertoires in COVID-19. Libraries were prepared by immunoSEQ multiplex PCR; TCRdb keeps only in-frame clonotypes and omits some of them. The data show some 58,000 clones, with 80% to 95% seen just once and approximately 4.6% held by the top ten. The specimen sequenced was peripheral blood. These receptors all come from a man aged 50-59 years with active COVID-19. Each CDR3 is given with its conserved first and last residue. A D gene is named only where the DNA matches it firmly. Expanded clones get a size class; other rows say once, few or many, or leave the size out.

V	size	J	D	DNA	CDR3
TRBV5-6	-	TRBJ1-2	-	TGTGCCAGCAGCCGGGGAAAAACCTATGGCTACACCTTC	CASSRGKTYGYTF
TRBV19	-	TRBJ2-7	TRBD1	TGTGCCAGTACCGGGACAGGGAAGCTCGAGCAGTACTTC	CASTGTGKLEQYF
TRBV10-3	-	TRBJ2-7	-	TGTGCCATCAGCCTTAAGGACACCGAGTACGAGCAGTACTTC	CAISLKDTEYEQYF
TRBV6-5	once	TRBJ1-2	TRBD1	TGTGCCAGCAGTTACGGACAGGGGAGAGAAGGGGGCTACACCTTC	CASSYGQGREGGYTF
TRBV4-2	-	TRBJ2-7	TRBD2	TGTGCCAGCAGCCAAGTCCCTAGCGGGAGCTACGAGCAGTACTTC	CASSQVPSGSYEQYF
TRBV18	-	TRBJ1-3	-	TGTGCCAGCTCACCTATCTCTGGAAACACCATATATTTT	CASSPISGNTIYF
TRBV19	-	TRBJ1-4	TRBD1	TGTGCCAGCAAACAGGGGTGGGGGAATGAAAAACTGTTTTTT	CASKQGWGNEKLFF
TRBV6-5	-	TRBJ2-1	TRBD2	TGTGCCAGCAAATCCGGGGGGGGTGGTAACAATGAGCAGTTCTTC	CASKSGGGGNNEQFF
TRBV27	-	TRBJ2-2	TRBD2	TGTGCCAGCAGTTTCCGTAGCGGGAGTACCGGGGAGCTGTTTTTT	CASSFRSGSTGELFF
TRBV11-3	-	TRBJ1-4	TRBD1	TGTGCCAGCAGCTTAATGGGACAGACTAATGAAAAACTGTTTTTT	CASSLMGQTNEKLFF
TRBV6-2/TRBV6-3	-	TRBJ2-2	-	TGTGCCAGCAGTTATTTACTAGAATTCGTTAGTGATGAAGACACCGGGGAGCTGTTTTTT	CASSYLLEFVSDEDTGELFF
TRBV6-5	-	TRBJ2-7	-	TGTGCCAGTACCGAAGAGGTGAGGGCCCGCGAGCAGTACTTC	CASTEEVRAREQYF
TRBV24-1	-	TRBJ2-5	TRBD1	TGTGCCACCGAGGATGGGACAGCTCAAGAGACCCAGTACTTC	CATEDGTAQETQYF